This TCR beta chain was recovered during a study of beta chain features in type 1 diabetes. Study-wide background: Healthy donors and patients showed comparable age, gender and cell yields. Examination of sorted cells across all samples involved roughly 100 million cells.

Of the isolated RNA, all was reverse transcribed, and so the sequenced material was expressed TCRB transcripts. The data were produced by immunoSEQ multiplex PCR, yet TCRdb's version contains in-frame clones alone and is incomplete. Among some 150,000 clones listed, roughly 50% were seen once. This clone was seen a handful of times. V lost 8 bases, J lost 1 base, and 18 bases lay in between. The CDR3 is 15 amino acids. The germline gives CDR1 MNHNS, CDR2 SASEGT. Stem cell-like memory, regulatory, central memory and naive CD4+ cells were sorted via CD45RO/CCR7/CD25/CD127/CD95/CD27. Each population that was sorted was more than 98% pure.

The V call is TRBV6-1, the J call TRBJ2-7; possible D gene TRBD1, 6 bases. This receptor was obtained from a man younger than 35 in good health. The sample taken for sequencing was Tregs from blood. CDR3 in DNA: TGTGCCAGCGATGGACAGAGTTTCTATTCCTACGAGCAGTACTTC. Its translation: CASDGQSFYSYEQYF.